Sequencing of this T cell receptor beta chain was carried out in a study of cytotoxic CD8 clonotypes in ibrutinib-treated CLL. Study-level points and caveats: Increased clonality at ibrutinib response gave way to a return toward baseline at progression.

CDR1 and CDR2 from the germline V gene are SGHNT and YENEEA. The CDR3 runs 15 residues. V was trimmed by 5 bases and J by 3 bases, leaving 14 bases between them. TCRdb's table, derived via immunoSEQ multiplex PCR, lists solely in-frame clones and lacks some. The sample contains 100,000 to 150,000 clones, 70% to 90% of which appear only once. Around 2 micrograms of genomic DNA (from cryopreserved PBMCs) were used for TCR beta libraries. This clone was picked up one time. Antigen unknown. The chain uses TRBV11-3 and TRBJ2-1; maybe TRBD1 (6 bases). The sequencing used PBMCs, collected after 24 months of ibrutinib treatment. The source is a human donor with chronic lymphocytic leukemia. In DNA form, the CDR3 reads TGTGCCAGCAGCATCGGACAGACCAACTACAATGAGCAGTTCTTC. Residues: CASSIGQTNYNEQFF.